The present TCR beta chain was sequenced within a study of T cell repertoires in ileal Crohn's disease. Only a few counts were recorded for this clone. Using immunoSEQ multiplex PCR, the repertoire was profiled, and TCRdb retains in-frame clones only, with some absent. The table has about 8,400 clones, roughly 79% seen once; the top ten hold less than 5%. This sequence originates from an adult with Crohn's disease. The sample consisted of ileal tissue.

The CDR3 region has the DNA TGCGCCAGCAGCTTGGATCCAGGGAGGACGAACGGTGGCACTGAAGCTTTCTTT. It yields the protein CASSLDPGRTNGGTEAFF. The chain has TRBV5-1 and TRBJ1-1, with D perhaps TRBD1 (5 bases). CDR1 is SGHRS and CDR2 is YFSETQ in the germline V gene. The V end lost 0 bases, the J end lost 4 bases, and 22 bases lay between the germline ends. CDR3 length equals 18 residues.